This entry lists 19 T cell receptor beta chains sequenced from one sample in a study of T cells in narcolepsy (dated by TCRdb to the late 2010s). The library was obtained by the immunoSEQ multiplex PCR assay. The clones in this table, taken by TCRdb from immuneACCESS, are in-frame only. Not every clone is retained; where verified, under half of the shortfall comes from an unresolved V gene, and the cause of the rest is unknown. In this sample the table shows fewer than 40,000 clones, approximately 86% of which occur a single time. The top ten clonotypes cover 0.83% of the sample. The sequencing input was CD45RA- memory CD4+ T cells from PBMCs. The cell subset or site label, as the study defines it: memory T cells sorted ex vivo from peripheral blood. The receptors were gathered from a human donor with narcolepsy.

The J gene is TRBJ1-5, the V gene TRBV18, with D perhaps matching TRBD1 (6 bases). V dropped 3 bases and J dropped 7 bases, with 13 bases sitting between them. CDR1 KGHSH and CDR2 LQKENI come from the germline V gene. CDR3 length: 14 amino acids. CDR3 region: CASSPDSGTQPQHF. CDR3 nucleotide sequence: TGTGCCAGCTCACCGGACAGCGGGACACAGCCCCAGCATTTT.

The chain couples TRBV5-8 to TRBJ2-7, with no clear D. The ends were cut back, 0 bases at V and 2 bases at J, with 6 bases in the middle. CDR1 is SGHTS, CDR2 YDEGEE, per germline. There are 13 residues in the CDR3. The CDR3 DNA is TGTGCCAGCAGCTTGGGGCGACCCTACGAGCAGTACTTC. Protein: CASSLGRPYEQYF. The entire variable domain, with the rest obtained from reference TRBV5-8 and TRBJ2-7, is as follows: EAGVTQSPTHLIKTRGQQATLRCSPISGHTSVYWYQQALGLGLQFLLWYDEGEERNRGNFPPRFSGRQFPNYSSELNVNALELEDSALYLCASSLGRPYEQYFGPGTRLTVT.

The rearrangement links TRBV28 to TRBJ2-7, with TRBD2 identical over 12 bases. V lost 8 bases and J lost 4; bases outside the gene matches: 3. The CDR3 extends over 13 amino acids. Germline V gene sequence: CDR1 MDHEN, CDR2 SYDVKM. The CDR3 DNA sequence: TGTGCCAGCCTTACTAGCGGGAGGTACGAGCAGTACTTC. Its translation is CASLTSGRYEQYF.

The chain has TRBV6-4 and TRBJ2-1; TRBD2 matches 7 bases. The CDR3 is made up of 15 amino acids. Germline V lookup: CDR1 MRHNA, CDR2 SNTAGT. V lost 2 bases and J lost 8; bases outside the gene matches: 9. CDR3 DNA: TGTGCCAGCAGTGACCCATCAAGAAGCGGGGATGAGCAGTTCTTC. Protein sequence: CASSDPSRSGDEQFF.

This clone was seen a few times. The chain carries TRBV6-5 and TRBJ2-7; a weak D match, TRBD2 (5 bases). The CDR3 has 15 residues. Trimming took off 0 bases at V and 2 bases at J, with 11 bases between the two ends. The germline V gene has CDR1 MNHEY and CDR2 SVGAGI. The CDR3 loop reads CASSYSYGETYEQYF. CDR3 DNA: TGTGCCAGCAGTTACTCGTACGGGGAAACCTACGAGCAGTACTTC.

The chain employs TRBV28 and TRBJ2-7; 9 bases line up with TRBD1. The CDR3 sequence is 17 residues long. Germline CDR1 and CDR2: MDHEN and SYDVKM. J gave up 2 bases and V 6 bases, and 14 bases lay outside the gene matches. The CDR3 DNA reads as TGTGCCAGCAGGCCGGGACAGGGCGATAAATTCGCCTACGAGCAGTACTTC. This codes for CASRPGQGDKFAYEQYF.

Only one count was recorded for this clone. The rearrangement joins TRBV5-6 to TRBJ2-3; D is uncertain. The V end was cut by 0 bases, the J end by 13 bases, with 9 bases between. Germline CDR1 and CDR2: SGHDT and YYEEEE. The CDR3 runs to 11 residues. The CDR3 protein is CASSLAGEEYF. The CDR3 DNA is TGTGCCAGCAGCTTGGCGGGCGAGGAGTATTTT.

J is TRBJ2-1 and V is TRBV6-5; TRBD1 is a possible D gene (5 bases). With 2 bases removed from V and 12 bases from J, the gap between germline ends came to 8 bases. This CDR3 is 11 amino acids long. Per the germline V gene, CDR1 is MNHEY and CDR2 is SVGAGI. CDR3 amino acids: CASSYQGGQFF. The CDR3 region has the DNA TGTGCCAGCAGTTACCAGGGTGGGCAGTTCTTC.

The chain has TRBV28 and TRBJ2-5; D not resolved. The CDR3 runs to 12 residues. Germline lookup yields CDR1 MDHEN and CDR2 SYDVKM. Trimming left V 7 bases short and J 0 bases short, with 6 bases between. CDR3 nucleotide sequence: TGTGCCAGCACTAGGTACCAAGAGACCCAGTACTTC. Amino acids: CASTRYQETQYF.

The chain recombines TRBV7-2 with TRBJ2-7, with 10 bases identical to TRBD2. Germline V CDR1 and CDR2: SGHTA, FQGNSA. After removal of 3 bases from V and 3 bases from J, the junction contained 2 bases not matched to a gene. This CDR3 contains 14 residues. The chain's CDR3 is CASSFTSGNYEQYF. CDR3 in DNA: TGTGCCAGCAGCTTCACTAGCGGGAACTACGAGCAGTACTTC.

The chain has TRBV2 and TRBJ2-3; TRBD2 aligns across 9 bases. The CDR3 loop spans 13 amino acids. Per the germline V gene, CDR1 is SNHLY and CDR2 is FYNNEI. J was trimmed by 6 bases and V by 6 bases; bases with no gene match: 4. CDR3 amino acids: CASRLTSGDTQYF. CDR3 in DNA: TGTGCCAGCAGGCTCACTAGCGGGGATACGCAGTATTTT.

About this clone itself: This sample also contains other DNA sequences that code for the same CDR3. DNA of the CDR3: TGTGCCAGCAGCACCGGACCAATCACAGATACGCAGTATTTT. Translating gives CASSTGPITDTQYF. This chain connects TRBV5-6 to TRBJ2-3; the D is unclear. Per the germline V gene, CDR1 is SGHDT and CDR2 is YYEEEE. Trimming removed 4 bases from V and 2 bases from J, with 11 bases in between. The CDR3 has 14 amino acids. Based on the CDR3 plus reference TRBV5-6 and TRBJ2-3, the full variable domain is DAGVTQSPTHLIKTRGQQVTLRCSPKSGHDTVSWYQQALGQGPQFIFQYYEEEERQRGNFPDRFSGHQFPNYSSELNVNALLLGDSALYLCASSTGPITDTQYFGPGTRLTVL.

In this sample, this clone turned up once. V is TRBV10-3 and J is TRBJ2-5; 7 bases are a match to TRBD1. Germline assignment: CDR1 ENHRY and CDR2 SYGVKD. This CDR3 region has 14 residues. Germline trimming cut 6 bases from V and 5 bases from J; bases unmatched to any gene: 9. CDR3 DNA sequence: TGTGCCATCAGAGGCAGGGGGTCTCGGGAGACCCAGTACTTC. It encodes CAIRGRGSRETQYF.

The chain recombines TRBV9 with TRBJ2-1; D uncertain. The CDR3 spans 15 residues. V lost 4 bases, J lost 3 bases, and 14 bases lay in between. Per germline, CDR1 SGDLS and CDR2 YYNGEE. The CDR3 DNA reads TGTGCCAGCAGCCCTACGGTAGACCACTACAATGAGCAGTTCTTC. Translated: CASSPTVDHYNEQFF.

V gene TRBV29-1 combines with J gene TRBJ2-5; tentatively, D is TRBD2 (5 bases). This CDR3 region has 11 residues. Germline values: CDR1 SQVTM, CDR2 ANQGSEA. V lost 4 bases, J lost 7 bases, and 10 bases lay in between. The CDR3 DNA follows: TGCAGCGTTGGCGAGGGAGCGACCCAGTACTTC. Protein sequence: CSVGEGATQYF.

The V call is TRBV10-3, the J call TRBJ1-1; 7 bases are shared with TRBD1. Per the germline V gene, CDR1 is ENHRY and CDR2 is SYGVKD. Trimming at V came to 6 bases and at J to 5 bases, leaving 3 bases not matched to a gene. This CDR3 has 12 residues. Written as DNA, the CDR3 is TGTGCCATCAGCCTGGACAGGACTGAAGCTTTCTTT. It translates to CAISLDRTEAFF.

The V gene is TRBV7-6, the J gene TRBJ2-3, with D perhaps matching TRBD1 or TRBD2 (5 bases each). V gave up 2 bases and J gave up 8 bases, with 14 bases separating them. CDR3 length: 14 residues. CDR1 is SGHVS and CDR2 is FNYEAQ in the germline V gene. This CDR3 is CASSLQGATRTQYF. The CDR3 nucleotides read TGTGCCAGCAGCTTACAGGGAGCCACCCGTACGCAGTATTTT.

The sample holds a few counts of this clone. This chain connects TRBV28 to TRBJ1-3, with D hard to call. In germline, CDR1 is MDHEN, CDR2 SYDVKM. Deletions cut 2 bases from V and 0 bases from J, with 5 bases between. The CDR3 runs to 14 residues. The CDR3 loop reads CASSLTFSGNTIYF. CDR3 coding DNA: TGTGCCAGCAGTTTAACGTTCTCTGGAAACACCATATATTTT.

The V gene is TRBV6-1, the J gene TRBJ2-5; D not certain. From germline, CDR1 is MNHNS and CDR2 SASEGT. The CDR3 is 12 amino acids. V dropped 5 bases and J dropped 5 bases, with 9 bases sitting between them. The CDR3 sequence is CASSRIGETQYF. The CDR3 DNA follows: TGTGCCAGCAGTCGCATAGGGGAGACCCAGTACTTC.